Here is one TCR beta chain with its context. J lost 5 bases, V lost 5 bases, and 10 bases had no gene match. Germline V gives CDR1 SEHNR, CDR2 FQNEAQ (reference sequence). This CDR3 has 16 residues. Blood CD8+ and CD4+ T cells underwent high-throughput TCR beta sequencing. Bulk CD8+ and CD4+ cells came from magnetic negative isolation; CD8+ TEMRA by FACS. The data derive from a study of CD8 T cells in Susac syndrome. With random hexamers, 0.5 to 1 ug RNA was reverse transcribed. Amplification of TCR beta CDR3 by immunoSEQ multiplex PCR spanned 54 Vbeta and 13 Jbeta. One entry per CDR3 protein results from TCRdb running MiXCR on the immunoSEQ multiplex PCR reads. Here the sample spans some 60,000 distinct CDR3 sequences, around 90% being singletons.

Sequenced: CD8+ T cells from PBMCs. This clonotype was sampled from a human donor in good health. The rearrangement links TRBV7-9 to TRBJ1-4, with TRBD1 matching over 8 bases. CDR3 amino acids: CASSLLGDRLNEKLFF. Written as DNA, the CDR3 is TGTGCCAGCAGCCTACTTGGGGACAGGCTGAATGAAAAACTGTTTTTT. Filled out from reference TRBV7-9 and TRBJ1-4, the complete variable domain reads DTGVSQNPRHKITKRGQNVTFRCDPISEHNRLYWYRQTLGQGPEFLTYFQNEAQLEKSRLLSDRFSAERPKGSFSTLEIQRTEQGDSAMYLCASSLLGDRLNEKLFFGSGTQLSVL.